The present entry profiles one T cell receptor beta chain with its context. The data stem from a study of blood T cell repertoires in COVID-19. Repertoires were generated with immunoSEQ multiplex PCR, while TCRdb's copy carries only in-frame clones and drops some. The sample lists about 69,000 clones; around 90% were seen once. The CDR3 covers 13 residues. Trimming cost V 2 bases and J 4 bases, with 3 bases left between them. The chain is built from TRBV12-3 or TRBV12-4 and TRBJ2-6; no clear D gene. This TCR was sampled from a man aged 50-59 years with acute or convalescent COVID-19. Source material: peripheral blood. CDR3 sequence: CASSLSGANVLTF. The CDR3 nucleotides are TGTGCCAGCAGTTTATCAGGGGCCAACGTCCTGACTTTC.